This T cell receptor beta chain was found in a study of cytomegalovirus exposure and HLA in healthy donors. Points from the study as a whole: The authors later found HLA-associated TCR beta chains more clonally expanded than equally common others. Near-uniform donor sequencing depth was presumed by presence/absence analyses.

With 60 Vbeta and 13 Jbeta primers, the PCR was carried out. Profiled with immunoSEQ multiplex PCR; TCRdb holds only in-frame clones, not every one. The data hold about 68,000 clones, with approximately 75% observed a single time. Germline V gives CDR1 MNHEY, CDR2 SMNVEV (reference sequence). The CDR3 has 15 amino acids. Trimming cost V 2 bases and J 7 bases, with 12 bases left between them. The table lists this clone with a few counts. What it binds is not known. The clonotype originates from a human donor in good health. This rearrangement joins TRBV27 to TRBJ1-6, with D possibly being TRBD1 (6 bases). Material for sequencing was PBMCs. The CDR3 DNA reads as TGTGCCAGCAGTTTAAGGGGCAGGGGAAATTCACCCCTCCACTTT. It specifies CASSLRGRGNSPLHF.